The following is a TCR beta chain sequence with its context. This receptor's antigen is unknown. Base qualities are missing; no much larger clone stands one base away. This sample stems from a study of shared T cell receptors in the human thymus (dated by TCRdb to the early 2020s). General notes on the study: The study examined how self-reactive, shared T-cell receptor alpha chains are generated in the human thymus.

The germline ends are 24 bases apart after V is trimmed by 1 base and J by 0 bases. Via the germline V gene, CDR1 is LGHNA and CDR2 YSLEER. The CDR3 runs 20 amino acids, cysteine and phenylalanine included. Of the read, only the CDR3 DNA is kept; its 60 bases are in frame from base 1. The library was obtained by the immunoSEQ multiplex PCR assay. The source is immuneACCESS, and TCRdb retained only in-frame sequences with V and J called. Part of the clones is not carried over; for the studies checked, unresolved V genes explain less than half of this, and the remainder is unexplained. The sample includes 700,000 or so clones, with approximately 85% observed a single time. Jointly, the top ten make up about 0.0098% of the sample. In addition, the sample was reused for a study of human thymus T cells. As the second study states: Donors were immunologically healthy infants undergoing open corrective cardiac surgery for congenital heart defects in Finland. Thymus tissue was collected as surgical resects that were removed during corrective cardiac surgery. Usage of V and J gene segments appeared to be biased in both the thymic and the peripheral blood repertoires. The related research found that thymic TCR repertoires overlapped highly between unrelated individuals. The study described the TCR alpha and beta repertoires in under 10 infant thymus samples and a few matching peripheral blood samples. Donor ages ranged from roughly 6 to 250 days, and the cohort comprised about six male and a couple of female infants. After being mechanically released from the tissue, thymocytes were kept at -70 degrees C in pellets of about 10-32 million cells. A QIAsymphony instrument was used to extract genomic DNA from frozen cell pellets. Using the immunoSEQ multiplex PCR assay, the TCRB and TCRAD loci were amplified from a standardized quantity of quality-controlled genomic DNA. Amplicons spanned the V(D)J region at a length sufficient to cover the CDR3 and identify V and J genes. Amplicon sequencing was performed on an Illumina platform through the commercial immunoSEQ service. Primer bias and sequencing errors were corrected as previously described, and TCRAD and TCRB were defined on the basis of the IMGT database. The repertoires were analysed using immunoSEQ Analyzer 3.0 and VDJTools for basic statistics, V/J segment usage, diversity estimates, rarefaction and pairwise overlap. Chao1, ChaoE, Efron-Thisted, Shannon and inverse Simpson indices were used to estimate diversity, which was also estimated on datasets down-sampled to the smallest sample. Repertoire overlap used strict matching of CDR3 nucleotide sequence, V gene and J gene, with Jaccard-based multidimensional scaling clustering. On average, thymus samples yielded 750,000 to 1,000,000 unique TCRB clonotypes, whereas blood samples yielded roughly 80,000.

Sequencing used thymocytes. The clonotype originates from a girl under three years old with a congenital heart defect. Donor details come from another sample of the same person, matched by shared clones. The rearrangement combines TRBV4-3 with TRBJ1-1, with TRBD1 as a weak D call on 6 bases. The CDR3 region reads CASSQVEGQHGISLNTEAFF. The DNA is as follows: TGCGCCAGCAGCCAAGTCGAAGGACAGCACGGTATCTCTTTGAACACTGAAGCTTTCTTT.